The clone carrying this T cell receptor beta chain was recorded a few times. Its specificity is unknown. Donors were all healthy Caucasians. These data originate in a study of identical twins. Study-level findings and limits: Twins shared out-of-frame alpha sequences with excess low generation probability.

A template switching step contributed a universal primer site, while unique molecular identifiers were present in the cDNA. TCRdb independently ran MiXCR on the 5' RACE reads; one entry per CDR3 protein. The sample gives about 570,000 distinct CDR3 sequences, 9.6% of which show up once; 3% is in the top ten. V dropped 4 bases and J dropped 6 bases, with 25 bases sitting between them. The length of the CDR3 is 18 residues. The germline gives CDR1 LGHDT, CDR2 YNNKEL (reference sequence). This sample also belongs to another study, concerning yellow fever vaccine responses in identical twins.

This sequence was found in a woman aged 18-29 years in good health. Sample: PBMCs. This chain joins TRBV3-1 and TRBJ2-1; possible D gene TRBD2, 7 bases. The CDR3 DNA reads as TGTGCCAGCAGCCCTGTCTTAAGGGAGGGGGGGTCCCGCAATGAGCAGTTCTTC. This translates into CASSPVLREGGSRNEQFF.